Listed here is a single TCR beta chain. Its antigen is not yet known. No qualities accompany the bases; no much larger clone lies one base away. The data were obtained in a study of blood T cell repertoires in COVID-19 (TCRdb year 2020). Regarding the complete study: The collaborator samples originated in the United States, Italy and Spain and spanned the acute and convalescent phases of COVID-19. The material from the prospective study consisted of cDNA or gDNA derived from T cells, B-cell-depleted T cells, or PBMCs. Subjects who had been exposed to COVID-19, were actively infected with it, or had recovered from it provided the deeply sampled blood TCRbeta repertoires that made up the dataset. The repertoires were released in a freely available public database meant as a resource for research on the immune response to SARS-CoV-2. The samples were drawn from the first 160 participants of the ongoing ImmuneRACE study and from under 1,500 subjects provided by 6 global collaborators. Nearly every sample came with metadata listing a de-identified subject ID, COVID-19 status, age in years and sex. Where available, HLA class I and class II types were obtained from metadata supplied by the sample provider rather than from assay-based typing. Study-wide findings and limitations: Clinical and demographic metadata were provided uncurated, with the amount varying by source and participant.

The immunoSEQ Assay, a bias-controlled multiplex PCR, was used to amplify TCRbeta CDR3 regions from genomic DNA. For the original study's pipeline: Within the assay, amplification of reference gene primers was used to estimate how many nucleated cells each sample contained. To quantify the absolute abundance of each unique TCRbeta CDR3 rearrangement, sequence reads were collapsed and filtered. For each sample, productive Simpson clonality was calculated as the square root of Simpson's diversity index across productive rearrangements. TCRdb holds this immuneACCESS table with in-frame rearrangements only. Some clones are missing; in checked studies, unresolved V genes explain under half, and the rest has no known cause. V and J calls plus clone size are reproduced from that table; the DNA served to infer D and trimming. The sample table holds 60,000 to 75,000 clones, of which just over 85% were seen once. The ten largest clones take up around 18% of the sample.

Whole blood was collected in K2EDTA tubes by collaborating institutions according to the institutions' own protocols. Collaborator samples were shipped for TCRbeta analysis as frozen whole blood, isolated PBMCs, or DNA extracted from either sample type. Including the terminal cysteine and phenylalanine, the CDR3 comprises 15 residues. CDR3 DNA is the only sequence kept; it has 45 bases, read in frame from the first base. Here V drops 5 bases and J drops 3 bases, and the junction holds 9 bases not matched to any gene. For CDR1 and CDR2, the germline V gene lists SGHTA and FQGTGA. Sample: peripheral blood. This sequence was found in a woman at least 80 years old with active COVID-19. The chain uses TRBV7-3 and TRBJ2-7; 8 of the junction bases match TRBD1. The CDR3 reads CASSRTGQGGYEQYF. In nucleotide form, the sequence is TGTGCCAGCAGCCGAACCGGACAGGGCGGCTACGAGCAGTACTTC.